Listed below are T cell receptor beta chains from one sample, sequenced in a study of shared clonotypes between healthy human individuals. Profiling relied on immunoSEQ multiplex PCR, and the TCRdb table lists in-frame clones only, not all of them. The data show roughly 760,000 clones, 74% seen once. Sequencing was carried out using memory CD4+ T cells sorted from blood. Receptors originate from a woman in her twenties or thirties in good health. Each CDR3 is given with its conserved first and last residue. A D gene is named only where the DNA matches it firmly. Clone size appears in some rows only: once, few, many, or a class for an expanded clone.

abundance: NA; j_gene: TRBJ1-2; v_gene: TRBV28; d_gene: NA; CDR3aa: CASSWQATNYGYTF; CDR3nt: TGTGCCAGCAGTTGGCAGGCTACTAACTATGGCTACACCTTC
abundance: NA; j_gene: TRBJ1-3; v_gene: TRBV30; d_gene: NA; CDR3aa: CAWSAKTFGNTIYF; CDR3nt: TGTGCCTGGAGTGCCAAGACTTTCGGAAACACCATATATTTT
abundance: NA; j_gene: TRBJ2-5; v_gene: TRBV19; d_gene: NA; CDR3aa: CASSQQGSQETQYF; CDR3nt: TGTGCCAGTAGCCAACAGGGAAGTCAAGAGACCCAGTACTTC
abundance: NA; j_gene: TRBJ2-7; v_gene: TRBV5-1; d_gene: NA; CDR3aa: CASSFVSGGSYEQYF; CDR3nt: TGCGCCAGCAGCTTCGTGAGCGGCGGCTCCTACGAGCAGTACTTC
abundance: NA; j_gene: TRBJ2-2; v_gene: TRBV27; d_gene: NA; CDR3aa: CASSETNTGELFF; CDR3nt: TGTGCCAGCAGCGAAACGAACACCGGGGAGCTGTTTTTT
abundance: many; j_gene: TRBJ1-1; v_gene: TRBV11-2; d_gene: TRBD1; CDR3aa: CASSWTGDTEAFF; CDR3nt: TGTGCCAGCAGCTGGACAGGGGACACTGAAGCTTTCTTT
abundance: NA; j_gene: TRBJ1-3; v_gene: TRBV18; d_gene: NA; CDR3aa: CASSSYTGSGNTIYF; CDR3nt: TGTGCCAGCTCATCTTACACGGGCTCTGGAAACACCATATATTTT
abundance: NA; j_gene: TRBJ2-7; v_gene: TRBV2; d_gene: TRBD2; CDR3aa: CASNPTSGIYEQYF; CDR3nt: TGTGCCAGCAACCCTACTAGCGGGATCTACGAGCAGTACTTC
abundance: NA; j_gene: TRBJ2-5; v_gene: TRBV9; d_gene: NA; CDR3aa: CASSVGLRGSQTQYF; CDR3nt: TGTGCCAGCAGCGTAGGGCTAAGGGGGAGCCAGACCCAGTACTTC
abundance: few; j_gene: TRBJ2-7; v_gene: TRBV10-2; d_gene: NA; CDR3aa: CASRTTYEQYF; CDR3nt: TGCGCCAGCAGAACAACCTACGAGCAGTACTTC
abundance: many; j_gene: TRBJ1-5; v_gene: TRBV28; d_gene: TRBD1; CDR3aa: CASRTSDRVGQPQHF; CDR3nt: TGTGCCAGCAGGACCTCGGACAGGGTCGGTCAGCCCCAGCATTTT
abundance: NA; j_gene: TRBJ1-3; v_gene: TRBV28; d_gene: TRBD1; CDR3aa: CASTEPGQGFSGNTIYF; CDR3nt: TGTGCCAGCACCGAACCGGGACAGGGGTTCTCTGGAAACACCATATATTTT
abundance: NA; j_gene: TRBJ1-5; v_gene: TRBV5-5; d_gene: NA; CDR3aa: CASSLEPYSNQPQHF; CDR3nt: TGTGCCAGCAGCTTGGAGCCATATAGCAATCAGCCCCAGCATTTT
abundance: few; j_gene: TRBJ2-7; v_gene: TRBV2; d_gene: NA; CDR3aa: CASRVEGNYEQYF; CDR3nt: TGTGCCAGCAGAGTCGAGGGGAACTACGAGCAGTACTTC
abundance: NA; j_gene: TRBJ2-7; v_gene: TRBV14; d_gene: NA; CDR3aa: CASSPGPREQYF; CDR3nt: TGTGCCAGCAGCCCGGGGCCCCGCGAGCAGTACTTC
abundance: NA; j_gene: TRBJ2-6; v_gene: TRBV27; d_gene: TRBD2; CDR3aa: CASGLAGSGANVLTF; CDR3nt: TGTGCCAGCGGACTAGCGGGATCTGGGGCCAACGTCCTGACTTTC
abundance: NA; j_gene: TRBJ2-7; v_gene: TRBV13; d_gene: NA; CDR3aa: CASSLRQDYEQYF; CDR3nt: TGTGCCAGCAGCTTAAGACAGGACTACGAGCAGTACTTC
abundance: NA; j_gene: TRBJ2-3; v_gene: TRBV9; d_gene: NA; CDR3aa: CASSVGSGAYTDTQYF; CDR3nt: TGTGCCAGCAGCGTAGGTTCGGGGGCGTACACAGATACGCAGTATTTT
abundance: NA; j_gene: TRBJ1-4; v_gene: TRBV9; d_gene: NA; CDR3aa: CASSVAGVNEKLFF; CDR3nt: TGTGCCAGCAGCGTAGCAGGGGTGAATGAAAAACTGTTTTTT
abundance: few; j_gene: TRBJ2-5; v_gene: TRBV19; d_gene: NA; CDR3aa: CASSTGMMGWETQYF; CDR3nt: TGTGCCAGTAGTACGGGCATGATGGGATGGGAGACCCAGTACTTC
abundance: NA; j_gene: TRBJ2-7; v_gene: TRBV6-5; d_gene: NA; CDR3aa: CASSYLGETYEQYF; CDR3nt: TGTGCCAGCAGTTACTTGGGGGAGACCTACGAGCAGTACTTC
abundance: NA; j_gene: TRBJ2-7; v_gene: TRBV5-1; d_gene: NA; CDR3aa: CASSPDSSYEQYF; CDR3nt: TGCGCCAGCAGCCCGGACAGCTCCTACGAGCAGTACTTC
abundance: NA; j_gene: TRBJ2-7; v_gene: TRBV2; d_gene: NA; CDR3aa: CASSEAREFPYEQYF; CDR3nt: TGTGCCAGCAGTGAAGCGCGCGAGTTTCCCTACGAGCAGTACTTC
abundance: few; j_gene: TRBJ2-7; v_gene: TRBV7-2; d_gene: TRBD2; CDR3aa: CASSLVGGLDSWREQYF; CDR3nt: TGTGCCAGCAGTTTAGTCGGGGGACTAGACTCTTGGCGCGAGCAGTACTTC
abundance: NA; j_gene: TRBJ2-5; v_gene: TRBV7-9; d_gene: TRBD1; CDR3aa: CASTPTGGAETQYF; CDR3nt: TGTGCCAGCACCCCGACAGGGGGCGCGGAGACCCAGTACTTC
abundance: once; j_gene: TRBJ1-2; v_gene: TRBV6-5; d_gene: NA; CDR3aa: CASSSPAYYGYTF; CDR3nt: TGTGCCAGCAGTTCCCCGGCCTACTATGGCTACACCTTC
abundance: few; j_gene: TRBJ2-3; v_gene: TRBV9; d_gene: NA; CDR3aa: CASSVSSYTQYF; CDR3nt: TGTGCCAGCAGCGTCTCGAGCTATACGCAGTATTTT
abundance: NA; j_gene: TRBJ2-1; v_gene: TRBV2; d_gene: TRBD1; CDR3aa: CASSPIRGQGADQGFF; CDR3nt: TGTGCCAGCAGTCCCATTAGGGGACAGGGGGCGGACCAAGGGTTCTTC
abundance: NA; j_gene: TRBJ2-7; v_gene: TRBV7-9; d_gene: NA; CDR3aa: CASSRGGASYEQYF; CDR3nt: TGTGCCAGCAGCAGAGGTGGGGCCTCCTACGAGCAGTACTTC
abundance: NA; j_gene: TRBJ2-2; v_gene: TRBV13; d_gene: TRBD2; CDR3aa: CASSLVGLAGERTGELFF; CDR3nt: TGTGCCAGCAGCTTAGTGGGACTAGCGGGAGAACGGACCGGGGAGCTGTTTTTT
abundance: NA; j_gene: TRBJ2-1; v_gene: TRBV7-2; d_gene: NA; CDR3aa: CASSPLEYNEQFF; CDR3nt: TGTGCCAGCAGCCCTCTCGAATACAATGAGCAGTTCTTC
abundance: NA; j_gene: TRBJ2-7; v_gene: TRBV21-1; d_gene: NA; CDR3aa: CASSKWAYEQYF; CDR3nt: TGTGCCAGCAGCAAATGGGCCTACGAGCAGTACTTC
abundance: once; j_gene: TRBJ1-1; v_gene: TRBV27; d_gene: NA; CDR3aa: CASSRNGQVKDTEAFF; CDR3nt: TGTGCCAGCAGTAGGAACGGCCAGGTGAAGGACACTGAAGCTTTCTTT
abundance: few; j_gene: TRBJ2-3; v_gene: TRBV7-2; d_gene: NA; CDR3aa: CASSSRWGPSDTQYF; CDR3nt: TGTGCCAGCAGCTCCCGGTGGGGCCCATCAGATACGCAGTATTTT
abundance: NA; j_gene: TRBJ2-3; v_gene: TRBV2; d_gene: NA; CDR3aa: CASSEARVGSTDTQYF; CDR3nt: TGTGCCAGCAGTGAAGCGAGGGTCGGAAGCACAGATACGCAGTATTTT
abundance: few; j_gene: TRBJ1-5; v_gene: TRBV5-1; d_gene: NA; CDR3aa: CASSLGQEGNQPQHF; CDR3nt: TGCGCCAGCAGCTTGGGGCAGGAAGGGAATCAGCCCCAGCATTTT
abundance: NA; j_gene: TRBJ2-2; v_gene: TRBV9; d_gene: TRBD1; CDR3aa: CASSVNSAGGFTGELFF; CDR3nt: TGTGCCAGCAGCGTAAATTCGGCAGGGGGCTTCACCGGGGAGCTGTTTTTT
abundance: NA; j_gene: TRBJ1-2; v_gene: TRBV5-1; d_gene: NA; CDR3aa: CASSLELRIKDSGYTF; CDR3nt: TGCGCCAGCAGCTTGGAACTGAGGATTAAAGATAGTGGCTACACCTTC
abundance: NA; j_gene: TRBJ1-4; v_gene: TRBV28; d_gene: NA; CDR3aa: CASSLWSEKLFF; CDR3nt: TGTGCCAGCAGTTTATGGAGTGAAAAACTGTTTTTT
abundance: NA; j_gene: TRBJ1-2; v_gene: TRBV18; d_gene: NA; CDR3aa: CASSPLVRGQTSAGYTF; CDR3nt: TGTGCCAGCTCACCCCTGGTCCGCGGACAAACATCGGCTGGCTACACCTTC
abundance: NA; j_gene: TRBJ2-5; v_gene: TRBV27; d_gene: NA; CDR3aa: CASSSGPQETQYF; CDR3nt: TGTGCCAGCTCGTCGGGACCCCAAGAGACCCAGTACTTC
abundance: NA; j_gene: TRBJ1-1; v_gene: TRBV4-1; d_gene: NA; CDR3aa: CASSQGPLGGKTEAFF; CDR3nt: TGCGCCAGCAGCCAAGGTCCCCTGGGGGGAAAGACTGAAGCTTTCTTT
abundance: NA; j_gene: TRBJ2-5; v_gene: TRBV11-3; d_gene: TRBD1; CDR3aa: CASSLGGQSKETQYF; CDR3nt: TGTGCCAGCAGCTTAGGGGGACAGTCCAAAGAGACCCAGTACTTC
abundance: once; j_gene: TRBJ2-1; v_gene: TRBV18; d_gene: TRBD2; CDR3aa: CASSPQKAGGNNEQFF; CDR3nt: TGTGCCAGCTCACCACAGAAAGCGGGAGGGAACAATGAGCAGTTCTTC
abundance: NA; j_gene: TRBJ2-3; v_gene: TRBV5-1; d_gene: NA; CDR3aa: CASSKGIYTDTQYF; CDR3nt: TGCGCCAGCAGCAAGGGGATTTACACAGATACGCAGTATTTT
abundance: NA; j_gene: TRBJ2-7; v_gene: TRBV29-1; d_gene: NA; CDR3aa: CSVGAASYEQYF; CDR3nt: TGCAGCGTGGGGGCAGCCTCCTACGAGCAGTACTTC
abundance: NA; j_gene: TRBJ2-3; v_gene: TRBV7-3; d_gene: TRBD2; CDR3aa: CASSSGSHDTQYF; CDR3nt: TGTGCCAGTTCTAGCGGGAGCCATGATACGCAGTATTTT